This is a list of T cell receptor beta chains from one sample in a study of cytomegalovirus exposure and HLA in healthy donors. Clones were sequenced by immunoSEQ multiplex PCR, and TCRdb holds only the in-frame ones, with some missing. The table includes approximately 88,000 clones, roughly 80% detected once. Sequencing used PBMCs. The source is a man aged 50-60 years in good health and CMV-seropositive. Both conserved end residues are part of each CDR3. Each record gives: J gene, D gene, clone size, V gene, CDR3 DNA, CDR3 protein. The D gene is left open where the match is weak. Some rows mark clone size as missing; the rest say once, few, many or name a class of expanded clone.

>TRBJ2-5|.|.|TRBV18
TGTGCCAGCTCACCACCCGGGACACCCCCGATACAGACCCAGTACTTC
CASSPPGTPPIQTQYF
>TRBJ2-3|.|.|TRBV7-2
TGTGCCAGCAGCGGACGGACATTCGAAGATACGCAGTATTTT
CASSGRTFEDTQYF
>TRBJ1-5|.|.|TRBV4-1
TGCGCCAGCAGCCAAGAAGGATATCCAGGGGACTATAGCAATCAGCCCCAGCATTTT
CASSQEGYPGDYSNQPQHF
>TRBJ1-1|.|.|TRBV19
TGTGCCAGTAGTGTACAGGAGAACACTGAAGCTTTCTTT
CASSVQENTEAFF
>TRBJ1-6|.|.|TRBV29-1
TGCAGCGTTGGCCTATCGGAGGGCAATTCACCCCTCAACTTT
CSVGLSEGNSPLNF
>TRBJ2-3|.|.|TRBV30
TGTGCCTGGACCTACGGGAACACAGATACGCAGTATTTT
CAWTYGNTDTQYF
>TRBJ2-5|TRBD1|.|TRBV27
TGTGCCAGCAGCCCCGGGGACAGGGGCGGGGAGACCCAGTACTTC
CASSPGDRGGETQYF
>TRBJ1-1|.|.|TRBV28
TGTGCCAGCAGTTTAGAGGGGGTAGCTTTCTTT
CASSLEGVAFF
>TRBJ2-7|.|.|TRBV5-1
TGCGCCAGCAGCTTGGCTAACGTCGAGCAGTACTTC
CASSLANVEQYF
>TRBJ2-7|.|.|TRBV4-1
TGCGCCAGCAGCTACTCCTGGGACATCCTCTCCTACGAGCAGTACTTC
CASSYSWDILSYEQYF
>TRBJ1-1|TRBD1|.|TRBV27
TGTGCCAGCAGTCCCGGGACAGCAATGAACACTGAAGCTTTCTTT
CASSPGTAMNTEAFF
>TRBJ2-3|TRBD2|.|TRBV9
TGTGCCAGCAGCGTAGTAGCGGGGGCGAGCACAGATACGCAGTATTTT
CASSVVAGASTDTQYF
>TRBJ2-5|TRBD1|.|TRBV7-7
TGTGCTAGCAGCTCGGGACAGGGGTTCGAGACCCAGTACTTC
CASSSGQGFETQYF
>TRBJ2-7|TRBD2|.|TRBV28
TGTGCCAGCAGTTTACCTAGCGGCTACGAGCAGTACTTC
CASSLPSGYEQYF
>TRBJ1-5|TRBD1|.|TRBV28
TGTGCCAGCAGCTCACATGGCACCCTAGGACAGGGGGTTAATCAGCCCCAGCATTTT
CASSSHGTLGQGVNQPQHF
>TRBJ1-6|.|.|TRBV7-9
TGTGCCAGCAGCTTAGAAGCGGAGAATTCACCCCTCAACTTT
CASSLEAENSPLNF
>TRBJ1-2|.|.|TRBV4-2
TGTGCCAGCAGCCAAGGTGGGGGGTTAGGAGGCTACACCTTC
CASSQGGGLGGYTF
>TRBJ1-4|.|.|TRBV30
TGTGCCTGGAGTACCGGGGGATTGGATGAAAAACTGTTTTTT
CAWSTGGLDEKLFF
>TRBJ1-2|TRBD1|.|TRBV5-4
TGTGCCAGCAGCTTGGCAGGACAGGATTATGGCTACACCTTC
CASSLAGQDYGYTF
>TRBJ1-5|.|few|TRBV2
TGTGCCAGCAGTGAAGCGCTACAGTTCAATCAGCCCCAGCATTTT
CASSEALQFNQPQHF
>TRBJ2-5|.|.|TRBV5-5
TGTGCCAGCAGCTTGGCCACAGCGGAAGAGACCCAGTACTTC
CASSLATAEETQYF
>TRBJ2-7|TRBD1|.|TRBV28
TGTGCCAGCTCCGGGACAGGGGGTGAGCAGTACTTC
CASSGTGGEQYF
>TRBJ1-1|.|.|TRBV11-1
TGTGCCAGCAGCTCCCAAGGGGTTACTGAAGCTTTCTTT
CASSSQGVTEAFF
>TRBJ1-2|.|.|TRBV28
TGTGCCAGCGGCGGCAGTACCTATGGCTACACCTTC
CASGGSTYGYTF
>TRBJ2-7|.|few|TRBV18
TGTGCCAGCTCACCCGGAGCCCGAGACTACGAGCAGTACTTC
CASSPGARDYEQYF
>TRBJ1-5|TRBD1|.|TRBV2
TGTGCCAGCAGAGGGACAGGGGATCAGCCCCAGCATTTT
CASRGTGDQPQHF
>TRBJ2-2|TRBD1|few|TRBV28
TGTGCCAGCAGTCAGGCGGAACAGGGGCCCTCCGGGGAGCTGTTTTTT
CASSQAEQGPSGELFF
>TRBJ2-3|TRBD2|.|TRBV9
TGTGCCAGCAGCGTAAGTAGCGGGGGGCCCACAGATACGCAGTATTTT
CASSVSSGGPTDTQYF
>TRBJ1-1|TRBD1|.|TRBV18
TGTGCCAGCTCACAGACAGGGGGTCGTACTGAAGCTTTCTTT
CASSQTGGRTEAFF
>TRBJ2-7|TRBD2|.|TRBV7-2
TGTGCCAGCAGCTTAGCGCCGGGAGCGGGGAGGGGCGTCGAGCAGTACTTC
CASSLAPGAGRGVEQYF
>TRBJ2-7|.|.|TRBV7-6
TGTGCCAGCAGCGACTACAGCACCTACGAGCAGTACTTC
CASSDYSTYEQYF
>TRBJ2-5|TRBD2|once|TRBV4-2
TGTGCCAGCAGCCAAGATAGACTAGCGGAAGAGACCCAGTACTTC
CASSQDRLAEETQYF
>TRBJ2-6|TRBD1|.|TRBV27
TGTGCCAGCAGTTTTGGACAGGCCTCCTCTGGGGCCAACGTCCTGACTTTC
CASSFGQASSGANVLTF
>TRBJ1-5|TRBD1|.|TRBV7-2
TGTGCCAGCAGCACGGGGACAGGGGGGCATAGCAATCAGCCCCAGCATTTT
CASSTGTGGHSNQPQHF
>TRBJ1-4|.|few|TRBV5-6
TGTGCCAGCAGCGCCAGGGGTCCGACTAATGAAAAACTGTTTTTT
CASSARGPTNEKLFF
>TRBJ1-1|.|.|TRBV19
TGTGCCAGTAGTATCTATAACACTGAAGCTTTCTTT
CASSIYNTEAFF
>TRBJ2-7|TRBD2|.|TRBV10-3
TGTGCCAGCGGGACTAGCGGGGCATACGAGCAGTACTTC
CASGTSGAYEQYF
>TRBJ1-2|.|once|TRBV29-1
TGCAGCGTTGACACGACAAGAAACTATGGCTACACCTTC
CSVDTTRNYGYTF
>TRBJ2-2|.|.|TRBV7-2
TGTGCCAGCAGCTCGGACACCGGGGAGCTGTTTTTT
CASSSDTGELFF
>TRBJ1-1|.|.|TRBV7-2
TGTGCCAGCAGCTTAGGACAGATGAACACTGAAGCTTTCTTT
CASSLGQMNTEAFF
>TRBJ1-2|.|few|TRBV30
TGTGCCTGGAGTGCGGGAGGGTGTGGCTACACCTTC
CAWSAGGCGYTF
>TRBJ1-1|.|.|TRBV4-2
TGTGCCAGCAGCCAAGCACGGGGGGGGAGGGTGGACACTGAAGCTTTCTTT
CASSQARGGRVDTEAFF
>TRBJ2-5|.|.|TRBV19
TGTGCCAGTAGTCAGGGCAGCCTTCGAGAGACCCAGTACTTC
CASSQGSLRETQYF
>TRBJ1-2|.|.|TRBV27
TGTGCCAGCAGTTTATCAGCCATTTATGGCTACACCTTC
CASSLSAIYGYTF
>TRBJ1-2|TRBD1|.|TRBV5-5
TGTGCCAGCAGCGAAGTATTTCAGGGGGCCGGCTACACCTTC
CASSEVFQGAGYTF
>TRBJ1-4|TRBD1|.|TRBV29-1
TGCAGCGCTACCGGGACAGCTAATGAAAAACTGTTTTTT
CSATGTANEKLFF
>TRBJ2-5|.|once|TRBV7-2
TGTGCCAGCAGCCCCTACCAAGAGACCCAGTACTTC
CASSPYQETQYF
>TRBJ1-2|TRBD1|once|TRBV6-5
TGTGCCAGTACAGGGGGTGATGGCTACACCTTC
CASTGGDGYTF
>TRBJ2-7|TRBD1|.|TRBV7-3
TGTGCCAGCAGCCCACAGGGGGCGAAGGAGCAGTACTTC
CASSPQGAKEQYF
>TRBJ2-3|TRBD1|.|TRBV7-9
TGTGCCAGCAGACAAATGGACAGGGAGGACACAGATACGCAGTATTTT
CASRQMDREDTDTQYF
>TRBJ2-1|TRBD2|.|TRBV7-8
TGTGCCAGCAGCTTAGGTCTGGGGATAGCGGGGGGCCAAGGCAATGAGCAGTTCTTC
CASSLGLGIAGGQGNEQFF
>TRBJ2-5|TRBD1|once|TRBV7-9
TGTGCCAGCAGTTCCTTGGACAGGCTGGACCAGTACTTC
CASSSLDRLDQYF
>TRBJ2-7|TRBD1|few|TRBV11-2
TGTGCCAGCAGCCCCGGGACAGGGGTTCTCGAGCAGTACTTC
CASSPGTGVLEQYF
>TRBJ1-5|TRBD1|.|TRBV18
TGTGCCAGCTCACCGGCAGGGGGCCGTAACGGCAATCAGCCCCAGCATTTT
CASSPAGGRNGNQPQHF
>TRBJ2-7|.|.|TRBV7-9
TGTGCCAGCAGCCATACAGGGTTAGGGAACTTC
CASSHTGLGNF
>TRBJ2-5|TRBD1|.|TRBV30
TGTGCCTGGAGTGTAGGGACAGGGGGCGGGGAGACCCAGTACTTC
CAWSVGTGGGETQYF
>TRBJ1-2|TRBD1|few|TRBV4-1
TGCGCCAGCAGCCCAAGACAGGGTAGGGGCCGAGACTATGGCTACACCTTC
CASSPRQGRGRDYGYTF